Below, one T cell receptor (beta chain) is given with its context. CDR1 MNHNY and CDR2 SVGAGI come from the germline V gene (reference sequence). This CDR3 comprises 12 residues. V lost 8 bases to trimming and J lost 3 bases, with 11 bases between them. This entry comes from a study of blood T cell repertoires in COVID-19. About the study: PBMCs, B-cell-depleted T cells, or T cells provided the cDNA or gDNA that made up the material.

Clones were sequenced by immunoSEQ multiplex PCR, and TCRdb holds only the in-frame ones, with some missing. The sample yields about 190,000 clones, roughly four fifths seen once. This TCR was sampled from a woman in her 40s with acute or convalescent COVID-19. Material: peripheral blood. This chain connects TRBV6-6 to TRBJ2-7; TRBD2 might be the D (6 bases). The CDR3 here is CASGRSNYEQYF. The CDR3 DNA is TGTGCCAGCGGGAGGTCAAACTACGAGCAGTACTTC.